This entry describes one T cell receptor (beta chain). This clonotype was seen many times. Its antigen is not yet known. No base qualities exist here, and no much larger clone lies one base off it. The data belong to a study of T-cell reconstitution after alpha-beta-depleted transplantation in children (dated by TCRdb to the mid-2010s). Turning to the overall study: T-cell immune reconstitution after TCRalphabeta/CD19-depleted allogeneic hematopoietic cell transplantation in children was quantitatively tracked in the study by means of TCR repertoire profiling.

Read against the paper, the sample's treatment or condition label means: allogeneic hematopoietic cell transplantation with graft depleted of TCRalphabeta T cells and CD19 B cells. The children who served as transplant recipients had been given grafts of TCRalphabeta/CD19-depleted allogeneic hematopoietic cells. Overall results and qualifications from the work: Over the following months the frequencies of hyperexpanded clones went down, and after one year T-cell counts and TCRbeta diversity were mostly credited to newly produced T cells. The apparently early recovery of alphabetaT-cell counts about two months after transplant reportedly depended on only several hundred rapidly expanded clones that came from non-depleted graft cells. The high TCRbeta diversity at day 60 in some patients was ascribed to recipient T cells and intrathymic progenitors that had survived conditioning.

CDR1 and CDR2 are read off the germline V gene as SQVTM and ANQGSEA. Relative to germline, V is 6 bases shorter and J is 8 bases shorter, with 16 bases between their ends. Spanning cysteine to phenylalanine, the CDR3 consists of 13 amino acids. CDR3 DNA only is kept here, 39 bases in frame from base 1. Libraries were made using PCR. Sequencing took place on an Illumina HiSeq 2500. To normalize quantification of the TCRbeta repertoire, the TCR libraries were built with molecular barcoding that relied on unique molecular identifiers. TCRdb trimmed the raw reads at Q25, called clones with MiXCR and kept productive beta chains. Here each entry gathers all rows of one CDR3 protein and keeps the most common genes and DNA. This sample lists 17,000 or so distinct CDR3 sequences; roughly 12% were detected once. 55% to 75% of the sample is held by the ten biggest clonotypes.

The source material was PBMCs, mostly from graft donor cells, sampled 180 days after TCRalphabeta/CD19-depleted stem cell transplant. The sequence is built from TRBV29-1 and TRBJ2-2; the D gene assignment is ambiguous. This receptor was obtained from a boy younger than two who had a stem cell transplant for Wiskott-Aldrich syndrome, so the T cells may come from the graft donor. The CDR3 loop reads CSVVLWSPGELFF. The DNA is TGCAGCGTGGTACTTTGGAGTCCTGGGGAGCTGTTTTTT.